This is a list of T cell receptor beta chains from one sample in a study of OX40 agonist ivuxolimab in advanced cancers. Here immunoSEQ multiplex PCR was the method, and the copy in TCRdb shows in-frame clones only, minus some. The sample includes about 83,000 clones, 80% to 90% seen only once; the top ten take 1.5% to 2%. The input for sequencing was CD4+ or CD8+ T cells sorted from blood, taken in a trial of the OX40 agonist ivuxolimab. These receptors were collected from an adult with an advanced solid tumor such as melanoma, head and neck, liver or kidney cancer. The CDR3 runs from the conserved cysteine through the conserved F or W. A D gene is named only where the DNA matches it firmly. Size is stated for part of the rows, as once, few or many counts, or as a class when the clone is expanded.

v_call: TRBV19
d_call: -
clone_size: -
j_call: TRBJ2-3
cdr3_aa: CASSIPGGTDTQYF
cdr3_nt: TGTGCCAGTAGTATCCCAGGGGGCACAGATACGCAGTATTTT

v_call: TRBV19
d_call: TRBD1
clone_size: -
j_call: TRBJ1-4
cdr3_aa: CASSTSGQKNEKLFF
cdr3_nt: TGTGCCAGTAGTACGTCGGGACAGAAGAATGAAAAACTGTTTTTT

v_call: TRBV2
d_call: -
clone_size: -
j_call: TRBJ2-7
cdr3_aa: CASRESTDQYF
cdr3_nt: TGTGCCAGCAGGGAATCCACAGATCAGTACTTC

v_call: TRBV28
d_call: -
clone_size: -
j_call: TRBJ1-4
cdr3_aa: CASSVVANEKLFF
cdr3_nt: TGTGCCAGCAGTGTGGTGGCTAATGAAAAACTGTTTTTT

v_call: TRBV28
d_call: TRBD1
clone_size: few
j_call: TRBJ1-5
cdr3_aa: CASSPVRTGGQPQHF
cdr3_nt: TGTGCCAGCAGTCCTGTGAGGACAGGGGGTCAGCCCCAGCATTTT

v_call: TRBV30
d_call: -
clone_size: -
j_call: TRBJ1-4
cdr3_aa: CAWGGTGEKLFF
cdr3_nt: TGTGCCTGGGGGGGCACAGGGGAAAAACTGTTTTTT

v_call: TRBV2
d_call: -
clone_size: few
j_call: TRBJ1-1
cdr3_aa: CASREDGNTEAFF
cdr3_nt: TGTGCCAGCAGGGAGGACGGGAACACTGAAGCTTTCTTT

v_call: TRBV6-5
d_call: -
clone_size: -
j_call: TRBJ2-7
cdr3_aa: CASSYSPTKVLYEQYF
cdr3_nt: TGTGCCAGCAGTTACAGCCCGACCAAGGTTCTATACGAGCAGTACTTC

v_call: TRBV19
d_call: -
clone_size: -
j_call: TRBJ2-1
cdr3_aa: CASSIVRASYNEQFF
cdr3_nt: TGTGCCAGTAGTATAGTAAGGGCCTCATACAATGAGCAGTTCTTC

v_call: TRBV5-6
d_call: TRBD1
clone_size: -
j_call: TRBJ1-1
cdr3_aa: CASSFGQGRADTEAFF
cdr3_nt: TGTGCCAGCAGCTTCGGACAGGGGAGAGCTGACACTGAAGCTTTCTTT

v_call: TRBV6-5
d_call: -
clone_size: -
j_call: TRBJ1-1
cdr3_aa: CASTREDMNTEAFF
cdr3_nt: TGTGCCAGCACGAGGGAAGACATGAACACTGAAGCTTTCTTT

v_call: TRBV7-3
d_call: TRBD2
clone_size: -
j_call: TRBJ2-3
cdr3_aa: CASSPGGGRATDTQYF
cdr3_nt: TGTGCCAGCAGCCCAGGCGGGGGGCGCGCGACAGATACGCAGTATTTT

v_call: TRBV5-1
d_call: -
clone_size: -
j_call: TRBJ2-7
cdr3_aa: CASSLDGSYEQYF
cdr3_nt: TGCGCCAGCAGCTTGGACGGCTCCTACGAGCAGTACTTC

v_call: TRBV7-9
d_call: -
clone_size: -
j_call: TRBJ2-3
cdr3_aa: CASSLSGQGDTQYF
cdr3_nt: TGTGCCAGCAGCTTAAGCGGGCAAGGAGATACGCAGTATTTT